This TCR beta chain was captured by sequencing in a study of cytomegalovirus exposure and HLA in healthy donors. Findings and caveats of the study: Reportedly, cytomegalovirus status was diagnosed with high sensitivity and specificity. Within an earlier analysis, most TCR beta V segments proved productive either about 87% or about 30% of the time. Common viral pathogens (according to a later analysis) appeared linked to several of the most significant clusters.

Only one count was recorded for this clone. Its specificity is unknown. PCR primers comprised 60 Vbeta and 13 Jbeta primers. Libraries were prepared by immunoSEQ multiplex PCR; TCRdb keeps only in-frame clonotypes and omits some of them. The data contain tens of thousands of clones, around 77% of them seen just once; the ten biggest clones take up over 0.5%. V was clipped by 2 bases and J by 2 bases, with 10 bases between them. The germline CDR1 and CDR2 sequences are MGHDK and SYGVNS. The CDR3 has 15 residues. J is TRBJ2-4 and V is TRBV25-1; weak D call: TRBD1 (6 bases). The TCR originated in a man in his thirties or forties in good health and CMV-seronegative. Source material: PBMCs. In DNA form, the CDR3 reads TGTGCCAGCAGTGAAGCCGGGACATCCAAAAACATTCAGTACTTC. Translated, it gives CASSEAGTSKNIQYF.